The present entry profiles one T cell receptor beta chain with its context. The sample contains more than one DNA sequence encoding this CDR3. The record originates from a study of cytomegalovirus exposure and HLA in healthy donors. As for the study in general: There were some 410 genotyped donors. Of these, 75% to 90% fell in the genetic ancestry cluster associated with self-reported Caucasian donors.

Trimming removed 5 bases from V and 3 bases from J; junction bases left unmatched: 3. Germline V gene data show CDR1 as SEHNR and CDR2 as FQNEAQ (reference sequence). The CDR3 runs to 13 residues. Primers for the PCR totalled 60 Vbeta and 13 Jbeta. Repertoires were generated with immunoSEQ multiplex PCR, while TCRdb's copy carries only in-frame clones and drops some. The repertoire includes 150,000 to 170,000 clones, around 79% of them detected once, and 7.7% sits in the top ten. The sequence was obtained from a man aged 30 to 39 in good health and CMV-seropositive. The rearrangement uses TRBV7-9 and TRBJ2-7, with 8 bases identical to TRBD2. Sequenced: PBMCs. The CDR3 spells CASSPGTSYEQYF. In DNA form, the CDR3 reads TGTGCCAGCAGCCCCGGGACTAGCTACGAGCAGTACTTC. The full variable domain, completed using reference TRBV7-9 and TRBJ2-7, is DTGVSQNPRHKITKRGQNVTFRCDPISEHNRLYWYRQTLGQGPEFLTYFQNEAQLEKSRLLSDRFSAERPKGSFSTLEIQRTEQGDSAMYLCASSPGTSYEQYFGPGTRLTVT.